The 22 T cell receptor beta chains given below trace back to one sample, sequenced in a study of blood T cell repertoires in COVID-19. Sequenced by immunoSEQ multiplex PCR; TCRdb stores in-frame clones only, minus some. The sample has some 90,000 clones; roughly 83% are singletons. Sequenced input: peripheral blood. All receptors derive from a human donor in a cohort sampled during active COVID-19.

A few counts support this clone. The gene calls are TRBV9 and TRBJ2-2, with TRBD2 matching over 8 bases. V dropped 7 bases and J dropped 0; count of bases not matched to a gene: 5. There are 15 residues in the CDR3. Germline V lookup: CDR1 SGDLS, CDR2 YYNGEE. In DNA form, the CDR3 reads TGTGCCAGCGGGCCGGGAGGGACGAACACCGGGGAGCTGTTTTTT. It is translated as CASGPGGTNTGELFF.

This chain links TRBV27 with TRBJ2-1; D not certain. The CDR3 has 13 amino acids. The V end was cut by 5 bases, the J end by 4 bases, with 9 bases between. Germline CDR1 is MNHEY and CDR2 is SMNVEV (reference sequence). CDR3 residues: CASSPPKYNEQFF. The DNA of the CDR3 is TGTGCCAGCAGTCCTCCTAAATACAATGAGCAGTTCTTC.

The J gene is TRBJ1-1, the V gene TRBV6-1; D gene uncertain. Deletions cut 2 bases from V and 8 bases from J, with 12 bases between. The V gene's germline CDR1 is MNHNS and CDR2 SASEGT. This CDR3 spans 13 amino acids. CDR3 amino acids: CASSEQDLGEAFF. The CDR3 DNA is TGTGCCAGCAGTGAACAGGACTTGGGGGAAGCTTTCTTT.

The chain links TRBV28 to TRBJ2-7, with 7 bases identical to TRBD2. Unmatched junction bases numbered 0, after V lost 6 bases and J lost 4 bases. Per germline, CDR1 MDHEN and CDR2 SYDVKM. The CDR3 is made up of 11 amino acids. The CDR3 loop reads CASRGGYEQYF. In DNA, the CDR3 is TGTGCCAGCAGGGGGGGGTACGAGCAGTACTTC.

The sample holds one count of this clone. The chain recombines TRBV28 with TRBJ2-3; unclear D gene. Trimming left V 10 bases short and J 0 bases short, with 23 bases between. CDR1 MDHEN and CDR2 SYDVKM come from the germline V gene. The length of the CDR3 is 17 residues. CDR3 region: CATLFLTANPSTDTQYF. The CDR3 DNA follows: TGTGCCACCCTGTTTCTTACTGCCAACCCTAGCACAGATACGCAGTATTTT. The whole variable domain, filled in from reference TRBV28 and TRBJ2-3, reads DVKVTQSSRYLVKRTGEKVFLECVQDMDHENMFWYRQDPGLGLRLIYFSYDVKMKEKGDIPEGYSVSREKKERFSLILESASTNQTSMYLCATLFLTANPSTDTQYFGPGTRLTVL.

For the CDR3, the DNA is TGTGCCAGCAGCCCGAACAGGGCGAATACGCAGTATTTT. Translated, it gives CASSPNRANTQYF. The chain uses TRBV3-1 (or the pseudogene TRBV3-2) and TRBJ2-3; a weak D match, TRBD1 (6 bases). Germline values: CDR1 LGHDT, CDR2 YNNKEL (reference sequence). This CDR3 has 13 amino acids. V lost 4 bases and J 7 bases, leaving 12 bases between the germline ends.

This chain uses TRBV7-9 with TRBJ2-1; 7 positions agree with TRBD1. The J segment lost 4 bases and the V segment lost 0 bases, leaving 0 bases of the junction unmatched. Germline loops: CDR1 SEHNR, CDR2 FQNEAQ (reference sequence). The CDR3 runs to 14 residues. CDR3 bases: TGTGCCAGCAGCTTAGCGACAGGGTACAATGAGCAGTTCTTC. Translating gives CASSLATGYNEQFF.

The chain carries TRBV9 and TRBJ1-3; D gene uncertain. CDR1 and CDR2 (germline): SGDLS, YYNGEE. This CDR3 has 15 residues. V gave up 0 bases and J gave up 0 bases, with 7 bases separating them. CDR3 in amino acids: CASSVVAGSGNTIYF. The CDR3, as DNA: TGTGCCAGCAGCGTAGTTGCAGGCTCTGGAAACACCATATATTTT. The whole variable domain, remainder taken from reference TRBV9 and TRBJ1-3, is DSGVTQTPKHLITATGQRVTLRCSPRSGDLSVYWYQQSLDQGLQFLIQYYNGEERAKGNILERFSAQQFPDLHSELNLSSLELGDSALYFCASSVVAGSGNTIYFGEGSWLTVV.

The chain couples TRBV7-8 to TRBJ1-5; 7 positions match TRBD1. Germline V gene sequence: CDR1 SGHVS, CDR2 FQNEAQ. This CDR3 contains 17 residues. V gave up 5 bases and J gave up 0 bases; unmatched junction bases: 10. Here the CDR3 reads CASSPRTGGLSNQPQHF. The CDR3 nucleotides are TGTGCCAGCAGCCCTCGGACAGGAGGACTTAGCAATCAGCCCCAGCATTTT. Supplemented by reference TRBV7-8 and TRBJ1-5, the full variable domain reads GAGVSQSPRYKVAKRGQDVALRCDPISGHVSLFWYQQALGQGPEFLTYFQNEAQLDKSGLPSDRFFAERPEGSVSTLKIQRTQQEDSAVYLCASSPRTGGLSNQPQHFGDGTRLSIL.

The gene calls are TRBV3-1 (or the pseudogene TRBV3-2) and TRBJ1-6; weak D call: TRBD1 (5 bases). Trimming stripped 1 base from V and 15 bases from J, with 7 bases between. Germline V CDR1 and CDR2: LGHDT, YNNKEL (reference sequence). The length of the CDR3 is 11 residues. The CDR3 spells CASSQAGHLHF. The DNA for the CDR3 is TGTGCCAGCAGCCAAGCAGGGCACCTCCACTTT.

The CDR3 protein is CASSQDRGTDTQYF. The CDR3 nucleotides read TGTGCCAGCAGCCAAGACAGGGGTACAGATACGCAGTATTTT. V is TRBV6-5 and J is TRBJ2-3; 8 bases line up with TRBD1. CDR3 length equals 14 residues. The germline V gene has CDR1 MNHEY and CDR2 SVGAGI. Trimming at V came to 6 bases and at J to 3 bases, leaving 5 bases not matched to a gene.

The J gene is TRBJ1-5, the V gene TRBV5-5, with a possible D match to TRBD1 (5 bases). Trimming shortened V by 5 bases and J by 1 base, and 10 bases separated the two germline ends. CDR1 is SGHKS, CDR2 YYEKEE, per germline (reference sequence). CDR3 size: 14 residues. The CDR3 is CASRDQGSNQPQHF. DNA of the CDR3: TGTGCCAGCAGGGATCAGGGAAGCAATCAGCCCCAGCATTTT.

This clone was found once. This sequence joins TRBV5-1 and TRBJ2-5; 11 bases align to TRBD2. The CDR3 totals 15 residues. The V gene end was trimmed by 0 bases and the J gene end by 4 bases; junction bases not matched to a gene: 2. Looked up from germline, CDR1 is SGHRS and CDR2 is YFSETQ. DNA for the CDR3: TGCGCCAGCAGCTTGGAGACTAGCGGGGCAGAGACCCAGTACTTC. As protein: CASSLETSGAETQYF.

This clone was counted between two and nine times. V gene TRBV12-3 or TRBV12-4 combines with J gene TRBJ1-2; the D gene is possibly TRBD1 (6 bases). This CDR3 region has 13 residues. The V gene lost 5 bases and the J gene lost 8 bases, with 15 bases spanning the gap. The CDR3 reads CASSQTGGKGYTF. DNA of the CDR3: TGTGCCAGCAGTCAGACAGGAGGAAAAGGCTACACCTTC.

The chain links TRBV5-6 to TRBJ1-5; 7 bases fit TRBD1. CDR1 is SGHDT, CDR2 YYEEEE, per germline. V shed 3 bases, J shed 3 bases, and the junction held 12 bases outside the gene matches. The CDR3 length is 17 residues. The DNA of the CDR3 is TGTGCCAGCAGCTCCCGACAGGGAATGGCAATCAATCAGCCCCAGCATTTT. Its protein is CASSSRQGMAINQPQHF.

In nucleotides, the CDR3 is TGTGCCAGCAGCGTAGCCCTAGCGGGGGGATACAATGAGCAGTTCTTC. It yields the protein CASSVALAGGYNEQFF. This chain uses TRBV9 with TRBJ2-1; 11 positions agree with TRBD2. The CDR3 has 16 residues. V was clipped by 0 bases and J by 4 bases; unmatched bases: 3. The germline V gene has CDR1 SGDLS and CDR2 YYNGEE.

The V and J genes are TRBV7-2 and TRBJ2-4, with D possibly being TRBD1 (7 bases). V gave up 0 bases and J gave up 4 bases, with 10 bases separating them. From germline, CDR1 is SGHTA and CDR2 FQGNSA. The CDR3 sequence is 15 residues long. DNA of the CDR3: TGTGCCAGCAGCTTAGCGGGGGGACAGAAAAACATTCAGTACTTC. Translated, it gives CASSLAGGQKNIQYF. Full variable domain (remainder filled in from reference TRBV7-2 and TRBJ2-4): GAGVSQSPSNKVTEKGKDVELRCDPISGHTALYWYRQSLGQGLEFLIYFQGNSAPDKSGLPSDRFSAERTGGSVSTLTIQRTQQEDSAVYLCASSLAGGQKNIQYFGAGTRLSVL.

The gene calls are TRBV3-1 (or the pseudogene TRBV3-2) and TRBJ1-2; no definite D call. With 4 bases removed from V and 2 bases from J, the gap between germline ends came to 8 bases. Germline V gene lookup returns CDR1 LGHDT and CDR2 YNNKEL (reference sequence). The CDR3 has 13 residues. The CDR3 loop reads CASSPTSNYGYTF. The CDR3 DNA sequence: TGTGCCAGCAGCCCTACGAGCAACTATGGCTACACCTTC.

The V call is TRBV18, the J call TRBJ1-2; the D gene is possibly TRBD1 (5 bases). In germline, CDR1 is KGHSH, CDR2 LQKENI. V shed 6 bases and J shed 1 base, with 6 bases lying between them. CDR3 length equals 12 residues. The CDR3 DNA follows: TGTGCCAGCTCGGGGGGTAACTATGGCTACACCTTC. Translated: CASSGGNYGYTF.

This clone was counted between two and nine times. The chain couples TRBV6-2 or TRBV6-3 to TRBJ1-2; a possible D gene is TRBD1 (6 bases). CDR3 length equals 15 residues. The germline V gene encodes CDR1 MNHEY and CDR2 SVGEGT. V was clipped by 2 bases and J by 4 bases, with 14 bases between them. For the CDR3, the DNA is TGTGCCAGCAGTTACCGACAGGAAAGCTTCTATGGCTACACCTTC. It is translated as CASSYRQESFYGYTF.

This chain uses TRBV7-8 with TRBJ2-7; 13 nucleotides match TRBD2. The V gene's germline CDR1 is SGHVS and CDR2 FQNEAQ. J was trimmed by 3 bases and V by 4 bases; bases with no gene match: 6. This CDR3 contains 16 residues. The CDR3 is CASSSPRLAGGYEQYF. As DNA, the CDR3 is TGTGCCAGCAGCTCTCCTCGACTAGCGGGGGGCTACGAGCAGTACTTC.

This clone appeared a few times. This sequence joins TRBV15 and TRBJ1-5, with 11 bases lining up with TRBD1. Trimming cost V 0 bases and J 3 bases; bases outside gene matches: 13. This CDR3 spans 20 amino acids. Germline V lookup: CDR1 LNHNV, CDR2 YYDKDF (reference sequence). CDR3 sequence (DNA): TGTGCCACCAGCAGAGATATCCCGGACAGGGGGCTTCCCGTCAATCAGCCCCAGCATTTT. The encoded protein is CATSRDIPDRGLPVNQPQHF.